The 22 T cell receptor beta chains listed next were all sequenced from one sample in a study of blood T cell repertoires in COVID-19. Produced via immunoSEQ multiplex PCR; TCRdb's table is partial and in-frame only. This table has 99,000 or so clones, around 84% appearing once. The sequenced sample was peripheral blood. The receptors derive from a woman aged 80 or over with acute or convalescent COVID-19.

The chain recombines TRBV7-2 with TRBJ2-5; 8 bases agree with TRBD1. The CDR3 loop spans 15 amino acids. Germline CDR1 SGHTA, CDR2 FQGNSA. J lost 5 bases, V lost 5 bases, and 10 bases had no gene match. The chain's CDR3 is CASSAGGQGFETQYF. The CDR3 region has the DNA TGTGCCAGCAGCGCCGGCGGACAGGGCTTCGAGACCCAGTACTTC.

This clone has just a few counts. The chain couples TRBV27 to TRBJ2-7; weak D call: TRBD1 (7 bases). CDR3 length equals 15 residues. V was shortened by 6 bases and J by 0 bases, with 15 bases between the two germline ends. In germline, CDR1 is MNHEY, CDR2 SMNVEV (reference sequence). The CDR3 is CASSRYRGGSYEQYF. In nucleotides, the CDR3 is TGTGCCAGCAGCCGGTACAGGGGAGGCTCCTACGAGCAGTACTTC.

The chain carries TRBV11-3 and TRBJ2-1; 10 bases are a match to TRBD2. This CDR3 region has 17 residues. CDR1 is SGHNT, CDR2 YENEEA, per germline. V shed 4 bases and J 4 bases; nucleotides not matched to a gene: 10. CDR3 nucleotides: TGTGCCAGCAGCTCCCCTGGACTAGCGGCCATATACAATGAGCAGTTCTTC. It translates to CASSSPGLAAIYNEQFF.

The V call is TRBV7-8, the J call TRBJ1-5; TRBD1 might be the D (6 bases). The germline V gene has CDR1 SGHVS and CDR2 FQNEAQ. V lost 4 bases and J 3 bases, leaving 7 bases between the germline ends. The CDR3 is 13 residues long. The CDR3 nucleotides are TGTGCCAGCAGCTGGGACATCAATCAGCCCCAGCATTTT. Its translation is CASSWDINQPQHF.

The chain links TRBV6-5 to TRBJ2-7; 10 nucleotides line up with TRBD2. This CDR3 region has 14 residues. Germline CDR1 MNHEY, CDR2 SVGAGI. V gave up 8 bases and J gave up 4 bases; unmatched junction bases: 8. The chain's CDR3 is CASLPSGSRYEQYV. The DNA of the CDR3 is TGTGCCAGCCTTCCTAGCGGGAGTCGGTACGAGCAGTACGTC.

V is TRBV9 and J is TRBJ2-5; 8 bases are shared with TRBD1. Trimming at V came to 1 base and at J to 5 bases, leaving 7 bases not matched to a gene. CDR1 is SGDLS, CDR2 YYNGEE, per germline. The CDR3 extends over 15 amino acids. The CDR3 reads CASSVRTGFEETQYF. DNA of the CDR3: TGTGCCAGCAGCGTAAGGACAGGGTTTGAGGAGACCCAGTACTTC.

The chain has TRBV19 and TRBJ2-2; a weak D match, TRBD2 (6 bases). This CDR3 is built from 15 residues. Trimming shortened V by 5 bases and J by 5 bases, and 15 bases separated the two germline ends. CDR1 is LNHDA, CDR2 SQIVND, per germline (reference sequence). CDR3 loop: CASSPRDLATGELFF. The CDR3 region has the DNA TGTGCCAGTAGTCCGAGGGATCTAGCGACCGGGGAGCTGTTTTTT.

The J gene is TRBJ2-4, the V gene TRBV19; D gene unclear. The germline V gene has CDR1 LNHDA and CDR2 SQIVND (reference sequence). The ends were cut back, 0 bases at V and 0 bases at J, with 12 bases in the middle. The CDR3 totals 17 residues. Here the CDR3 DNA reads TGTGCCAGTAGTATAGACAGGCGTACACTAGCCAAAAACATTCAGTACTTC. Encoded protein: CASSIDRRTLAKNIQYF.

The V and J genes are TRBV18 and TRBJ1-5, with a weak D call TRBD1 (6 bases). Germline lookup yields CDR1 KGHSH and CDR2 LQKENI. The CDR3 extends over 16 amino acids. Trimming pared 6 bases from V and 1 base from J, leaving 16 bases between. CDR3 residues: CASSSRGQKSNQPQHF. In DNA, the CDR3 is TGTGCCAGCTCGAGTCGCGGACAGAAGAGCAATCAGCCCCAGCATTTT.

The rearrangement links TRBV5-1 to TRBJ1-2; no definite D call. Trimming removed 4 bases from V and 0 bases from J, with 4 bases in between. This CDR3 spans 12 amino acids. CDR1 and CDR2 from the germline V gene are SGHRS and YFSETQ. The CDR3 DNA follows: TGCGCCAGCAGCACAACTAACTATGGCTACACCTTC. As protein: CASSTTNYGYTF.

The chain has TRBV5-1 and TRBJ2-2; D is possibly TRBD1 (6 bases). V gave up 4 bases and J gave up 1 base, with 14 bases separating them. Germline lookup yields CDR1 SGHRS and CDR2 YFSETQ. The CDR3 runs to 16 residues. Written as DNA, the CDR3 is TGCGCCAGCAGCATCCCCGGGACACGGAACACCGGGGAGCTGTTTTTT. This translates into CASSIPGTRNTGELFF.

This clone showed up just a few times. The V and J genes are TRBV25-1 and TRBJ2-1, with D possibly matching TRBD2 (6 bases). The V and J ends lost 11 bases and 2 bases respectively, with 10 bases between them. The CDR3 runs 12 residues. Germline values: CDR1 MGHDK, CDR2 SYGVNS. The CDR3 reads CAAREPYNEQFF. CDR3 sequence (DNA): TGTGCCGCCCGGGAGCCCTACAATGAGCAGTTCTTC.

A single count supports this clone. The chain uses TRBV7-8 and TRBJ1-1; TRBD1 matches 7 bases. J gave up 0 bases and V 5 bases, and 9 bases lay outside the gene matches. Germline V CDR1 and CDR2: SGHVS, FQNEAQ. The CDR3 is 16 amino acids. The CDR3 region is CASSVYRGLMNTEAFF. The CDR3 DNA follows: TGTGCCAGCAGCGTCTACAGGGGACTCATGAACACTGAAGCTTTCTTT.

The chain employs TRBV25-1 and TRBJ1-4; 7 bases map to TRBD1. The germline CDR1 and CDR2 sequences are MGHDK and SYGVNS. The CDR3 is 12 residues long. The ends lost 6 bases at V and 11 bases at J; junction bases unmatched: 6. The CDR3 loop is CASSKTGWKLFF. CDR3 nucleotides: TGTGCCAGCAGCAAGACAGGGTGGAAACTGTTTTTT.

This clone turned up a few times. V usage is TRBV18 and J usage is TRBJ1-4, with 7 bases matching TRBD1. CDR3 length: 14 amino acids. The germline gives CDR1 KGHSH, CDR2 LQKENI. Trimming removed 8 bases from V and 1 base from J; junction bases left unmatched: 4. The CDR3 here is CASTRQGTNEKLFF. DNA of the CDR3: TGTGCCAGCACAAGACAGGGAACTAATGAAAAACTGTTTTTT.

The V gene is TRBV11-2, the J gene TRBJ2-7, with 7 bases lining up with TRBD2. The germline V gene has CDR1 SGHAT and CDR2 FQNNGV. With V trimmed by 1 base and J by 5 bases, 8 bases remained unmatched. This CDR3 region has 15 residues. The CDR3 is CASSLGRESWDEQYF. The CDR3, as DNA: TGTGCCAGCAGCTTAGGGCGGGAGTCCTGGGACGAGCAGTACTTC.

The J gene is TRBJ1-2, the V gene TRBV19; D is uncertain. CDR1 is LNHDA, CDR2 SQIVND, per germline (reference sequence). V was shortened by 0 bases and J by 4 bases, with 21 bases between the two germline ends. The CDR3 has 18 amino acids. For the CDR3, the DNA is TGTGCCAGTAGTATAGATCCGCCGGGGAGCGACGTTACCTATGGCTACACCTTC. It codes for CASSIDPPGSDVTYGYTF.

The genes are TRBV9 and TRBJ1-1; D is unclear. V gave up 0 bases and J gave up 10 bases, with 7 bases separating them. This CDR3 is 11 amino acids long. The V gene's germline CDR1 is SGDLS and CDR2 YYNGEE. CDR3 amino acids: CASSVGEAAFF. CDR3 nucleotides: TGTGCCAGCAGCGTAGGAGAGGCAGCTTTCTTT.

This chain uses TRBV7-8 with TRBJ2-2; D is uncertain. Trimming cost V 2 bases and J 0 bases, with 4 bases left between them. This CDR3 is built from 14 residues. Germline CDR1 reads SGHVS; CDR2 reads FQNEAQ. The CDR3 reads CASSLTANTGELFF. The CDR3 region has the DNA TGTGCCAGCAGCTTAACAGCGAACACCGGGGAGCTGTTTTTT.

The CDR3 is CASSSPAGRNEQFF. For the CDR3, the DNA is TGTGCCAGCAGTTCCCCAGCGGGGAGGAATGAGCAGTTCTTC. The rearrangement joins TRBV6-6 to TRBJ2-1; 7 nucleotides line up with TRBD2. Germline V lookup: CDR1 MNHNY, CDR2 SVGAGI (reference sequence). This CDR3 has 14 amino acids. V was pared by 4 bases and J by 7 bases, with 7 bases of the junction left unmatched.

The CDR3 spells CASSLRDTGTEAFF. The DNA for the CDR3 is TGTGCCAGCAGCCTACGGGACACTGGAACTGAAGCTTTCTTT. V gene TRBV5-4 combines with J gene TRBJ1-1, with D perhaps TRBD1 (6 bases). This CDR3 is 14 amino acids long. The V gene's germline CDR1 is SGHNT and CDR2 YYREEE (reference sequence). With 4 bases removed from V and 5 bases from J, the gap between germline ends came to 15 bases.

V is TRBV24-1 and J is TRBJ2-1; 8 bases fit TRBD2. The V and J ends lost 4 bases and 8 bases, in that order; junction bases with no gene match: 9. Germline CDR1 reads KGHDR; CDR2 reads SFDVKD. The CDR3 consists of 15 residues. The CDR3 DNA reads TGTGCCACCAGTGACCCTGAAGCGGGAGTGCATGAGCAGTTCTTC. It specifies CATSDPEAGVHEQFF.